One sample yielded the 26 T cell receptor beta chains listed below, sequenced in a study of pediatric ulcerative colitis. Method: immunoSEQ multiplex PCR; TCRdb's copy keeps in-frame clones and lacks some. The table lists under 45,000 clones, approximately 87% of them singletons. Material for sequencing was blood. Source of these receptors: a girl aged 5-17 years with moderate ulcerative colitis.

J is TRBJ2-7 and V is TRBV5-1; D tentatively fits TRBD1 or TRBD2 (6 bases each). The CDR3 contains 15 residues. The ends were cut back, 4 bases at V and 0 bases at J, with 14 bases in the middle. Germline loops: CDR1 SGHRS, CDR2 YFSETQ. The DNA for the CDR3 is TGCGCCAGCAGCCCGGGGTGGGGGGCCTCCTACGAGCAGTACTTC. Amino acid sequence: CASSPGWGASYEQYF.

The CDR3 region is CASSQGPRGRNTEAFF. For the CDR3, the DNA is TGCGCCAGCAGCCAAGGTCCCCGGGGCCGGAACACTGAAGCTTTCTTT. The chain uses TRBV4-1 and TRBJ1-1; maybe TRBD1 (5 bases). Germline V gene lookup returns CDR1 MGHRA and CDR2 YSYEKL. The CDR3 extends over 16 amino acids. V was clipped by 1 base and J by 1 base, with 13 bases between them.

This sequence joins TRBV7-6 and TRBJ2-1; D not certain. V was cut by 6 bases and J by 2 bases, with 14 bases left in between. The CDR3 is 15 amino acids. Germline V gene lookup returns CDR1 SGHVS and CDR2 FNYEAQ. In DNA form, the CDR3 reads TGTGCCAGCAGTCCCAAGGTGGTTGCCTACAATGAGCAGTTCTTC. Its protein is CASSPKVVAYNEQFF.

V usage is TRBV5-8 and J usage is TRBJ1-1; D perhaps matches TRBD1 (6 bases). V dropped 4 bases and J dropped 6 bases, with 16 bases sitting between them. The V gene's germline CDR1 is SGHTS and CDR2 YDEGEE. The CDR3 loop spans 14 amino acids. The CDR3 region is CASSPGHYGAEAFF. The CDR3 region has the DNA TGTGCCAGCAGCCCGGGACATTATGGCGCTGAAGCTTTCTTT.

In nucleotides, the CDR3 is TGTGCCAGCAGCTTACTAGCGGGGTCCAATGAGCAGTTCTTC. This translates into CASSLLAGSNEQFF. This sequence joins TRBV7-9 and TRBJ2-1, with 9 bases aligning to TRBD2. J was trimmed by 6 bases and V by 2 bases; bases with no gene match: 2. Germline V gives CDR1 SEHNR, CDR2 FQNEAQ (reference sequence). The CDR3 is made up of 14 amino acids.

The CDR3 sequence is CASSTRPGLAGGYNEQFF. In DNA form, the CDR3 reads TGTGCCAGCAGCACTAGGCCCGGACTAGCGGGGGGCTACAATGAGCAGTTCTTC. The rearrangement links TRBV7-8 to TRBJ2-1; 14 nucleotides agree with TRBD2. The CDR3 covers 18 residues. V dropped 5 bases and J dropped 3; count of bases not matched to a gene: 9. Per germline, CDR1 SGHVS and CDR2 FQNEAQ.

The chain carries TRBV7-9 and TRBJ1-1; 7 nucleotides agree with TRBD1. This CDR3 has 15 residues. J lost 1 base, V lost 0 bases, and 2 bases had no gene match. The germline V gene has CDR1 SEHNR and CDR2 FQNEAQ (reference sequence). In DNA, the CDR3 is TGTGCCAGCAGCTTAGCGAGACAGGGGAACACTGAAGCTTTCTTT. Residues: CASSLARQGNTEAFF.

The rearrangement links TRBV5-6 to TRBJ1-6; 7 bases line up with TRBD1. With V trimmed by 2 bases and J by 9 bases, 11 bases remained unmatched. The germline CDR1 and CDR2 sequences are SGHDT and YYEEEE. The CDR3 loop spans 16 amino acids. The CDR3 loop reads CASSLQTGQIGSPLHF. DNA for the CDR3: TGTGCCAGCAGCTTACAGACAGGGCAAATCGGTTCACCCCTCCACTTT.

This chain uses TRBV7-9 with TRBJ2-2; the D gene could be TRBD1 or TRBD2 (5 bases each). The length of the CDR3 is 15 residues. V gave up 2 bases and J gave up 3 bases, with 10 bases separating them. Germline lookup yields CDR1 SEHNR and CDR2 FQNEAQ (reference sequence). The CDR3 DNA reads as TGTGCCAGCAGCTTAAATTTGGGGGACACCGGGGAGCTGTTTTTT. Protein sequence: CASSLNLGDTGELFF.

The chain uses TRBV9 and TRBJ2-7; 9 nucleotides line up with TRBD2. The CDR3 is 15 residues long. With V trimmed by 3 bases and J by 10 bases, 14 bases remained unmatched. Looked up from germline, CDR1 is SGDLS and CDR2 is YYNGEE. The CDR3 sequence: CASSASAGGPSEQYF. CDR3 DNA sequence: TGTGCCAGCAGCGCCTCTGCGGGGGGGCCGAGCGAACAGTACTTC.

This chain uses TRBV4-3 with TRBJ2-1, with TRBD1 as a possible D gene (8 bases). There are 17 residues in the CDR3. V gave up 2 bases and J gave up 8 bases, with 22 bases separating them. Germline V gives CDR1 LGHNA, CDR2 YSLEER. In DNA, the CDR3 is TGCGCCAGCAGCCAACGGTTAATACAGGGGGGGACCGATGAGCAGTTCTTC. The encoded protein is CASSQRLIQGGTDEQFF.

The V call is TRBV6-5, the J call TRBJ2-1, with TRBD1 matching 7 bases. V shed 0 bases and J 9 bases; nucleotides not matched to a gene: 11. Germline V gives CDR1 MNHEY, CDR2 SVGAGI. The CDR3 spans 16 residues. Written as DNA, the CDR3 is TGTGCCAGCAGTTACTCGACCCCCGACTGGGACAGTGAGCAGTTCTTC. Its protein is CASSYSTPDWDSEQFF.

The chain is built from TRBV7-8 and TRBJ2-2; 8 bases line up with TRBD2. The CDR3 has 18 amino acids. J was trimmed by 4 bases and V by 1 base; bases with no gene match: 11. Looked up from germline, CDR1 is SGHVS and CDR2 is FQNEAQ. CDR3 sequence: CASSLVISAGGSTGELFF. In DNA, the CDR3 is TGTGCCAGCAGCTTAGTGATTTCGGCGGGGGGCAGCACCGGGGAGCTGTTTTTT.

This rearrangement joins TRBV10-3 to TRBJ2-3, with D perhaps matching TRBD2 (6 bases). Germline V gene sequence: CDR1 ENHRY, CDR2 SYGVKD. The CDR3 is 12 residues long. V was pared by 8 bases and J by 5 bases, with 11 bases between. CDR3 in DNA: TGTGCCATCGGTTGGGGGGTAGATACGCAGTATTTT. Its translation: CAIGWGVDTQYF.

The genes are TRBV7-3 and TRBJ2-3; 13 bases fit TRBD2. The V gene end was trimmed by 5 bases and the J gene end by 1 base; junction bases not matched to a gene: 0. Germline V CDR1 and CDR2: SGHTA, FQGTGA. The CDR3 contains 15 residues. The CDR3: CASSGLAGGTDTQYF. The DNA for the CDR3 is TGTGCCAGCAGCGGACTAGCGGGGGGCACAGATACGCAGTATTTT. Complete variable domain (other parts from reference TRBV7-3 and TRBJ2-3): GAGVSQTPSNKVTEKGKYVELRCDPISGHTALYWYRQSLGQGPEFLIYFQGTGAADDSGLPNDRFFAVRPEGSVSTLKIQRTERGDSAVYLCASSGLAGGTDTQYFGPGTRLTVL.

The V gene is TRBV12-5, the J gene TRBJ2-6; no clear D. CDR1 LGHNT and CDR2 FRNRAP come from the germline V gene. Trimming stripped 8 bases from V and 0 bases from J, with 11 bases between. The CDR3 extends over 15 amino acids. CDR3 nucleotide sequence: TGTGCTAGTATACAGAAGTTCTCTGGGGCCAACGTCCTGACTTTC. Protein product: CASIQKFSGANVLTF.

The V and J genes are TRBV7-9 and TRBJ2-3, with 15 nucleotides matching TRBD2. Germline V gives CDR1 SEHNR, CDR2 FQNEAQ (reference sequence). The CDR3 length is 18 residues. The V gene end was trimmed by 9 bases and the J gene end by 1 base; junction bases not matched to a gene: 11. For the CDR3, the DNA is TGTGCCAGTTTACCGAAGGGACTAGCGGGGGGCCGCACAGATACGCAGTATTTT. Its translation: CASLPKGLAGGRTDTQYF.

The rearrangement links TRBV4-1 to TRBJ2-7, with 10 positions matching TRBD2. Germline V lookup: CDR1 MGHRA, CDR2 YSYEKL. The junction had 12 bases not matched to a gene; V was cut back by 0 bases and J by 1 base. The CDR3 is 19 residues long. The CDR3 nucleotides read TGCGCCAGCAGCCAAGATAAATGGCTAGCGGGAGAGGAATCCTACGAGCAGTACTTC. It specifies CASSQDKWLAGEESYEQYF.

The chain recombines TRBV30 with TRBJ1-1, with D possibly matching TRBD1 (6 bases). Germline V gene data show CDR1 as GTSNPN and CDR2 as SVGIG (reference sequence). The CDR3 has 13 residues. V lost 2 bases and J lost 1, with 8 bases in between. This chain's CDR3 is CAWSTGRNTEAFF. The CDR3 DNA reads TGTGCCTGGAGTACAGGGCGGAACACTGAAGCTTTCTTT. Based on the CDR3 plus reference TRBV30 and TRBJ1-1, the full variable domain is SQTIHQWPATLVQPVGSPLSLECTVEGTSNPNLYWYRQAAGRGLQLLFYSVGIGQISSEVPQNLSASRPQDRQFILSSKKLLLSDSGFYLCAWSTGRNTEAFFGQGTRLTVV.

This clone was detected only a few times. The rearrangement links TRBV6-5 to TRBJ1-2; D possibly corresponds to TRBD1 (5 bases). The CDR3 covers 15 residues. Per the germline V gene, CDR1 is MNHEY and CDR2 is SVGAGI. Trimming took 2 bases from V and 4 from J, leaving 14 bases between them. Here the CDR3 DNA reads TGTGCCAGCAGTTACGGGCAGGGAGGCATCTATGGCTACACCTTC. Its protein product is CASSYGQGGIYGYTF.

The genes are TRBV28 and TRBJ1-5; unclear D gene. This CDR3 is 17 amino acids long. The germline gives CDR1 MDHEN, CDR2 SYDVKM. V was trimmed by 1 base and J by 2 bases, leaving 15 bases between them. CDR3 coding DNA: TGTGCCAGCAGTTTATCCCCCGGGCTTTTCGGCAATCAGCCCCAGCATTTT. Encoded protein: CASSLSPGLFGNQPQHF.

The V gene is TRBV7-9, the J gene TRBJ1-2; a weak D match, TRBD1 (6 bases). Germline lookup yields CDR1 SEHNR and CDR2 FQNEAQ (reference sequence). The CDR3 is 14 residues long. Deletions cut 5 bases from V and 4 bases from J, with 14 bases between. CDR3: CASSPGQDLYGYTF. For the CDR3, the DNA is TGTGCCAGCAGCCCGGGACAAGATCTCTATGGCTACACCTTC.

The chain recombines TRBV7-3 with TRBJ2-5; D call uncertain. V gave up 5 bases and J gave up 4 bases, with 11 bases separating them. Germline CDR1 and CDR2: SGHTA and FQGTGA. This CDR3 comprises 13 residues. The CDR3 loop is CASSPSGSETQYF. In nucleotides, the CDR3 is TGTGCCAGCAGCCCGAGTGGCTCAGAGACCCAGTACTTC.

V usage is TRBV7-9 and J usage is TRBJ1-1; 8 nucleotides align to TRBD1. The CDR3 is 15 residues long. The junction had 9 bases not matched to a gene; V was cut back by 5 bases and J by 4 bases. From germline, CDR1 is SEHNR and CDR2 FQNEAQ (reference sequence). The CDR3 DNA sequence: TGTGCCAGCAGCCATCGGACAGGGCGGACCACTGAAGCTTTCTTT. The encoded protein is CASSHRTGRTTEAFF. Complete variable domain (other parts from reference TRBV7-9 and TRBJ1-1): DTGVSQNPRHKITKRGQNVTFRCDPISEHNRLYWYRQTLGQGPEFLTYFQNEAQLEKSRLLSDRFSAERPKGSFSTLEIQRTEQGDSAMYLCASSHRTGRTTEAFFGQGTRLTVV.

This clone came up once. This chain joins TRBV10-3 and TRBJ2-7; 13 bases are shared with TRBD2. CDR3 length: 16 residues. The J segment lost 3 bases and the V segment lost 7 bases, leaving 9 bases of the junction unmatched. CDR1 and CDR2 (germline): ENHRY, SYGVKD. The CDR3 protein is CAIMQGLAGLGYEQYF. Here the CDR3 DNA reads TGTGCCATCATGCAGGGACTAGCGGGGTTAGGCTACGAGCAGTACTTC.

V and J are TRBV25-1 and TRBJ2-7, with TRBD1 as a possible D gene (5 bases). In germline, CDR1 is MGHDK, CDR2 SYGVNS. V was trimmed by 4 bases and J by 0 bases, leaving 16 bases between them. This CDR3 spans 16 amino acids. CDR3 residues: CASSGNRQGPSYEQYF. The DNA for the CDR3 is TGTGCCAGCAGTGGGAACCGGCAGGGCCCCTCCTACGAGCAGTACTTC.